This T cell receptor (beta chain) was observed in a study of cytomegalovirus exposure and HLA in healthy donors. On the study more broadly: Roughly 77 million unique TCRs from HLA-typed donors made up an early data release. Broader study findings: Researchers reported in a later analysis that common viral pathogens appeared linked to several top clusters. Later, TCR association rates were found to vary by HLA locus, highest for DRB1 and lowest for HLA-C.

As to this clone: Its antigen is unknown.

Each of the donors was a healthy bone marrow donor. The primer mix had 60 Vbeta and 13 Jbeta primers. TCRdb's table, derived via immunoSEQ multiplex PCR, lists solely in-frame clones and lacks some. The sample table sets out about 160,000 clones. CDR1 is SGHRS, CDR2 YFSETQ, per germline. CDR3 size: 18 residues. The V and J ends lost 5 bases and 1 base respectively, with 24 bases between them. V gene TRBV5-1 combines with J gene TRBJ1-1; the D gene is possibly TRBD1 (5 bases). The sequence derives from a man younger than 45 in good health and CMV-seronegative. Sample: PBMCs. For the CDR3, the DNA is TGCGCCAGCAGGCTTGGGAGGGGAGCCCTGAAAGAGAACACTGAAGCTTTCTTT. Its translation is CASRLGRGALKENTEAFF.